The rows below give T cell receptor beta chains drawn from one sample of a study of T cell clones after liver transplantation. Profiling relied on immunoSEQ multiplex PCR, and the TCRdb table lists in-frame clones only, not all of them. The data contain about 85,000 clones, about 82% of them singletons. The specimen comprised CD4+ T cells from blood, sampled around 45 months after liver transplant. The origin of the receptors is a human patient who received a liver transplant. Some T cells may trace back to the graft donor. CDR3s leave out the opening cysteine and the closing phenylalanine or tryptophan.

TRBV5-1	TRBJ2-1	ASSVGTAGNEQF
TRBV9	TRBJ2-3	ASSVVGGATDTQY
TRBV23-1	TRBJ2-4	ASSQPRREGLTDIQY
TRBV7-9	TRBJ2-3	ASSPADTQY
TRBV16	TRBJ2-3	ASSPNTGGITDTQY
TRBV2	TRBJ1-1	ASSEAQTSIFLEAF
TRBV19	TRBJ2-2	ASSRGYREDGTGELF
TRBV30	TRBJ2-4	AFEGPSKAKNIQY
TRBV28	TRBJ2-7	ASSLVRGYEQY
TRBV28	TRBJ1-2	ASSPRGYGYT
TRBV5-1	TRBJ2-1	ASSLVGGSYNEQF
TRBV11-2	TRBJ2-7	ASSFTGTGGEQY
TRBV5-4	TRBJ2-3	ASSDGTSGPDTQY
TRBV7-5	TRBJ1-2	ARSSLGRANYGYT
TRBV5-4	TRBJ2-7	ASSLGSSGVAYEQY
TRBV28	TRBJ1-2	ASSLKIQGYGYT
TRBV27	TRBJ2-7	ASSLGGLSPSEQY
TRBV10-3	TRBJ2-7	AINPAGEQY
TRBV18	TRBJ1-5	ASSPGQGAPQPQH
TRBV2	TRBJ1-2	ASRKGGQGYGYT
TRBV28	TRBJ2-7	ASSSPGGVGEQY
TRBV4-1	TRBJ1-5	ASSHRTGGGGNQPQH
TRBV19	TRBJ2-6	ASSSRVSGANVLT
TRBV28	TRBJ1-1	ASMDRANTEAF
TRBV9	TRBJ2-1	ASSPTGQVYNEQF